Listed below are T cell receptor beta chains from one sample, sequenced in a study of monozygotic twins with cystic fibrosis. Using immunoSEQ multiplex PCR, the repertoire was profiled, and TCRdb retains in-frame clones only, with some absent. The sample records about 36,000 clones, nearly 85% being singletons. Specimen: blood. These receptors all stem from a girl aged 2 to 10 with cystic fibrosis. Each CDR3 is given with its conserved first and last residue. The D gene is left open where the match is weak. Size is stated for part of the rows, as once, few or many counts, or as a class when the clone is expanded.

j_gene	abundance	d_gene	v_gene	CDR3nt	CDR3aa
TRBJ2-1	.	.	TRBV19	TGTGCCAGTAGTATCTTTAGGTCCACGGGTCGAAATGAGCAGTTCTTC	CASSIFRSTGRNEQFF
TRBJ2-1	.	.	TRBV7-2	TGTGCCAGCAGCTTAGCGGGGGGGCTAAATGAGCAGTTCTTC	CASSLAGGLNEQFF
TRBJ1-2	.	.	TRBV5-5	TGTGCCAGCAGCTTGTACGGGGTTTATGGCTACACCTTC	CASSLYGVYGYTF
TRBJ1-1	.	.	TRBV5-4	TGTGCCAGCAGTTTAACAGGGAACACTGAAGCTTTCTTT	CASSLTGNTEAFF
TRBJ1-1	.	TRBD1	TRBV6-1	TGTGCCAGCAGTGCAGGGGGGGGGACTGAAGCTTTCTTT	CASSAGGGTEAFF
TRBJ1-2	few	.	TRBV4-2	TGTGCCAGCAGCCAAGACGTAAGGGTAGGGAACTATGGCTACACCTTC	CASSQDVRVGNYGYTF
TRBJ1-1	.	.	TRBV5-1	TGCGCCAGCAGCTTGGACAGGGCCAACACTGAAGCTTTCTTT	CASSLDRANTEAFF
TRBJ2-7	.	TRBD2	TRBV14	TGTGCCAGCAGCCAATCGGGCCTAGCGGGCCGGGGGCAGTACTTC	CASSQSGLAGRGQYF
TRBJ2-7	.	TRBD2	TRBV14	TGTGCCAGCAGCCAAGAGCGGGGGGGCGAGCAGTACTTC	CASSQERGGEQYF
TRBJ1-1	once	.	TRBV5-3	TGTGCCAGAAGCTTGGGGAACACTGAAGCTTTCTTT	CARSLGNTEAFF
TRBJ2-7	.	.	TRBV30	TGTGCCTGGAGTAGCTCCTACGAGCAGTACTTC	CAWSSSYEQYF
TRBJ1-1	.	TRBD1	TRBV7-2	TGTGCCAGCAGCCCACTGACGGGGACAGCCAACACTGAAGCTTTCTTT	CASSPLTGTANTEAFF
TRBJ2-1	.	.	TRBV6-5	TGTGCCAGCAGTTTACTAGGGGGCAATGAGCAGTTCTTC	CASSLLGGNEQFF
TRBJ1-5	.	.	TRBV21-1	TGTGCCAGCAGCAAAGAAACAGGCAATCAGCCCCAGCATTTT	CASSKETGNQPQHF
TRBJ1-5	.	TRBD1	TRBV6-1	TGTGCCAGCAGTAAGGGACAGGGGATCAATCAGCCCCAGCATTTT	CASSKGQGINQPQHF
TRBJ1-2	.	.	TRBV7-2	TGTGCCAGCAGCTTAGGTAACGGGGCTAACTATGGCTACACCTTC	CASSLGNGANYGYTF